The T cell receptor (beta chain) under discussion was sequenced for a study of T cell repertoires and HLA-DP antigens. Study information: Sorted CD137+CD4+ samples averaged about 0.2 ug DNA; pre-culture CD4+ samples, around 1,200 ng. General study findings and limits: Against both alloantigens, CD137+ clonality was similar, 0.35 to 0.45.

Germline CDR1 is SEHNR and CDR2 is FQNEAQ (reference sequence). This CDR3 is built from 17 residues. Comments on this clone: No antigen is known for it. A junction boundary mismatches the germline segment, possibly from a read error.

Deep-resolution sequencing targeted roughly 200,000 T cell genomes in pre-culture CD4+ samples. This table comes from immunoSEQ multiplex PCR, and its TCRdb copy is limited to in-frame clones, with some not included. In the table there are over 100,000 clones, more than 85% of which are singletons. The receptor comes from a woman in her late teens or twenties in good health and CMV-seronegative. What was sequenced was CD4+ T cells from PBMCs. The V and J genes are TRBV7-9 and TRBJ2-3; 12 bases align to TRBD2. As DNA, the CDR3 is TGTGCCAGCAGCCTAGCCGGGACTAGCGGGCCCACAGATACGCAGTATTTT. Translated, it gives CASSLAGTSGPTDTQYF.